The next 2 T cell receptor beta chains were all read from a single sample in a study of blood T cell repertoires in COVID-19. Sequencing was performed with immunoSEQ multiplex PCR; in TCRdb, only in-frame clones are kept and a portion is missing. The sample gives approximately 320,000 clones, roughly 91% of which show up once; around 10% is in the top ten. Input material: peripheral blood. These receptor sequences come from a woman aged 25 to 39 with COVID-19, enrolled during active disease.

The J gene is TRBJ2-1, the V gene TRBV2; 10 bases are a match to TRBD2. CDR1 is SNHLY, CDR2 FYNNEI, per germline. With V trimmed by 10 bases and J by 5 bases, 17 bases remained unmatched. This CDR3 has 17 amino acids. The CDR3 DNA reads as TGTGCCACGGGGGCTAGCGGGGGCCTGGGACCTAACAATGAGCAGTTCTTC. Amino acid sequence: CATGASGGLGPNNEQFF.

V is TRBV14 and J is TRBJ2-1, with 12 bases fitting TRBD1. Trimming cost V 1 base and J 9 bases; bases outside gene matches: 4. This CDR3 has 15 amino acids. Germline CDR1 SGHDN, CDR2 FVKESK. CDR3 sequence (DNA): TGTGCCAGCAGCCAAGGGGGACAGGGGGCTATTGAGCAGTTCTTC. It is translated as CASSQGGQGAIEQFF. Using reference TRBV14 and TRBJ2-1 for the parts outside the CDR3, the full variable domain is EAGVTQFPSHSVIEKGQTVTLRCDPISGHDNLYWYRRVMGKEIKFLLHFVKESKQDESGMPNNRFLAERTGGTYSTLKVQPAELEDSGVYFCASSQGGQGAIEQFFGPGTRLTVL.